The text below deals with one T cell receptor beta chain. Antigen specificity is unknown. The read comes to an end 3 residues before the CDR3 does, leaving the germline J gene to fill in the end. This CDR3 has 15 amino acids. V lost 2 bases, J lost 6 bases, and 8 bases stayed unmatched. Germline CDR1 reads DFQATT; CDR2 reads SNEGSKA (reference sequence). Assay used: immunoSEQ multiplex PCR; TCRdb lists only in-frame clones, some missing. The sample has about 35,000 clones. This sample is part of a study of T cells in women clearing cervical HPV infection. The wider study: For cases, blood was sampled a median about 140 days after lesion detection, interquartile range roughly 90 to 230 days. Only a few women had HLA typing results available.

General observations from the study: T-cell numbers per sample were unknown and may explain richness differences. Associations may precede or follow infection; HPV-specific or memory T cells were not isolated.

The rearrangement links TRBV20-1 to TRBJ2-1; 9 bases are a match to TRBD2. The sequenced material came from blood buffy coat. This clonotype was sampled from a woman between 18 and 70 years old with a cervical HPV16 infection that either progressed to CIN3+ or cleared (not recorded which). The CDR3 bases that were read are TGCAGTGCTAGACCGACTAGCGGTTTGTCCAATGAG. Protein sequence: CSARPTSGLSNE. The whole CDR3 reads CSARPTSGLSNEQFF.